This T cell receptor (beta chain) was obtained from a study of blood T cell repertoires in COVID-19 (dated by TCRdb to about 2020). Context from the whole study: Samples covering the acute and convalescent phases of COVID-19 were provided by collaborators in the United States, Italy and Spain. HLA class I and class II types, where available, came from metadata supplied by the sample provider rather than from assay-based typing. Samples were obtained from the ongoing ImmuneRACE study (first 160 participants) and from roughly 1,300 subjects provided by 6 global collaborators. The material from the prospective study consisted of cDNA or gDNA derived from T cells, B-cell-depleted T cells, or PBMCs. The repertoires were released in a freely available public database meant as a resource for research on the immune response to SARS-CoV-2. The dataset comprised deeply sampled blood TCRbeta repertoires from subjects exposed to, actively infected with, or recovered from COVID-19. A de-identified subject ID, COVID-19 status, age in years and sex were almost always included in the sample metadata. Study-level results and caveats: Clinical and demographic metadata were provided uncurated, with the amount varying by source and participant.

Including the terminal cysteine and phenylalanine, the CDR3 comprises 17 residues. Only the CDR3 region is kept as DNA, spanning 51 bases read in frame from base 1. Looking up the germline V gene (reference sequence) yields CDR1 LNHDA and CDR2 SQIVND. V was cut back by 7 bases and J by 7 bases, leaving a gap of 28 bases between them. TCRbeta CDR3 regions were amplified from genomic DNA using the immunoSEQ Assay, a bias-controlled multiplex PCR. Processing in the source paper ran as follows. Within the assay, amplification of reference gene primers was used to estimate how many nucleated cells each sample contained. Sequence reads were collapsed and filtered to measure the absolute abundance of every unique TCRbeta CDR3 rearrangement. Productive Simpson clonality was computed per sample as the square root of Simpson's diversity index over productive rearrangements. The immuneACCESS repertoire file appears here via TCRdb, limited to in-frame rearrangements. These files lack a portion of the clones; in checked studies, under half of the deficit traces to unresolved V genes, and the cause of the others is not known. From that table come the V and J calls and clone size; the DNA was used to work out D and trimming. Across this sample there are 140,000 or so clones, with 87% seen only once. Jointly, the top ten make up 11% of the sample.

Of note for this clone: Its recognized antigen is unknown. No much larger clone exists at a distance of one base, and base qualities are not known.

Participants in the prospective study were enrolled through a virtual design, were aged about 18 to 100 years, and lived in 24 United States geographic areas. In the prospective study, cohorts were assigned on the basis of participant-reported clinical history obtained from a screening survey and a study questionnaire. Recovered participants in ImmuneRACE Cohort 3 were defined as having two consecutive negative NP/OP PCR tests, clearance from a healthcare professional, or resolution of symptoms. Mobile phlebotomists in the prospective study collected whole blood, serum and a nasopharyngeal or oropharyngeal swab from every participant. Additional blood draws and questionnaires over an approximately 2-month period could optionally be provided by prospective study participants. Prospective study blood samples were shipped either frozen or at room temperature before DNA extraction.

The sequenced sample was PBMCs or T cells enriched from blood (not recorded which). Recombination joined TRBV19 with TRBJ1-1, with the D gene not confidently named. The sequence came from a man aged 55 to 70 who had recovered from COVID-19. The sequence in DNA is TGTGCCAGTAAAGTCCCTCCTGGCACCGTCAATTCCCTTGAAGCTTTCTTT. It translates as CASKVPPGTVNSLEAFF.